This T cell receptor beta chain comes out of a study of T cells in Graves' hyperthyroidism and ophthalmopathy. Study-wide context: The initial diagnosis was the point when peripheral blood was collected, ahead of any treatment.

Under 3 months was the duration of disease in ophthalmopathy patients, who also had a Clinical Activity Score of at least 3 and a NOSPECS grade of at least 4. From RNA transcripts, TCR beta CDR3 regions were amplified. A first-round RT-PCR of the TCR CDR3 used the HTBI primer set. TCRdb re-analysed the multiplex PCR reads in MiXCR, keeping a single row per CDR3 protein. The sample has approximately 400,000 distinct CDR3 sequences; 11% to 15% are singletons. This clonotype was counted a few times. The sequencing input was blood. The receptor comes from a man in his forties or fifties with Graves' ophthalmopathy.

Here the CDR3 reads CASSLSPASTGELFF. The DNA of the CDR3 is TGTGCCAGCAGCCTCTCCCCGGCAAGCACCGGGGAGCTGTTTTTT. V usage is TRBV7-2 and J usage is TRBJ2-2; D not resolved. Germline-derived CDR1 and CDR2 are SGHTA and FQGNSA. The CDR3 length is 15 residues. Deletions cut 5 bases from V and 4 bases from J, with 14 bases between.